This entry concerns a single T cell receptor beta chain. The sample belongs to a study of blood T cell repertoires in COVID-19. Study-level information: Sites across the United States, Italy and Spain contributed samples from acute and convalescent COVID-19. Nucleic acid was either cDNA or gDNA, and it came from T cells, B-cell-depleted T cells, or PBMCs.

Source study methods: How many nucleated cells were present was estimated from reference gene primer amplification. The method was immunoSEQ multiplex PCR; TCRdb's version includes in-frame clones alone and lacks a portion of them. V and J calls and clone size are those listed in that table; D and trimming were worked out from the DNA. The sample records 55,000 to 80,000 clones, about 80% being singletons. Trimming pared 4 bases from V and 0 bases from J, leaving 7 bases between. The CDR3 is 14 residues long. Per germline, CDR1 MNHEY and CDR2 SMNVEV (reference sequence). Sequenced input: peripheral blood. This TCR came from a woman in her 70s with acute or convalescent COVID-19. V gene TRBV27 combines with J gene TRBJ1-5; D is ambiguous. CDR3 nucleotides: TGTGCCAGCAGTTATAGCAGTAGCAATCAGCCCCAGCATTTT. Translating gives CASSYSSSNQPQHF.